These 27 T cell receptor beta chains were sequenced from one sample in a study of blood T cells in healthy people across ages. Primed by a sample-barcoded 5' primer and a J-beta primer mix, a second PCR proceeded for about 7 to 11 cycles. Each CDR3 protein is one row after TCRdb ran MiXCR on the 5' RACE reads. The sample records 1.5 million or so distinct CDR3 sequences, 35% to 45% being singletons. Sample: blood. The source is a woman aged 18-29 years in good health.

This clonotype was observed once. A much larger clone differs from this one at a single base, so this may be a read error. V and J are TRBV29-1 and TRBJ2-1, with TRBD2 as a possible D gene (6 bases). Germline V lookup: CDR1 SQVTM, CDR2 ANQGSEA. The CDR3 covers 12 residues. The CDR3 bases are TGCGGCGCGCATGCCGGGGGCAATGAGCAGTTCTTC. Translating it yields CGAHAGGNEQFF.

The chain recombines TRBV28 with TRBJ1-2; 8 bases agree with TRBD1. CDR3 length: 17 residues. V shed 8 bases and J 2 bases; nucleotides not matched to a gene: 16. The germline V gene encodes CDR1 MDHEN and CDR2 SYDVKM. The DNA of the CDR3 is TGTGCCAGCGGCCGTGTCAACCCGGGACAGGCCAACTATGGCTACACCTTC. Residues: CASGRVNPGQANYGYTF.

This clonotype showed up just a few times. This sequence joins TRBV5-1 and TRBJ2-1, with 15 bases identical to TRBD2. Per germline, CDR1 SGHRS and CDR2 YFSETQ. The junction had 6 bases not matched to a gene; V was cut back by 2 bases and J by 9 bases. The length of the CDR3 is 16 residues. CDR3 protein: CASSFSGLAGGAEQFF. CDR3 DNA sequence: TGCGCCAGCAGCTTCTCCGGACTAGCGGGGGGGGCTGAGCAGTTCTTC.

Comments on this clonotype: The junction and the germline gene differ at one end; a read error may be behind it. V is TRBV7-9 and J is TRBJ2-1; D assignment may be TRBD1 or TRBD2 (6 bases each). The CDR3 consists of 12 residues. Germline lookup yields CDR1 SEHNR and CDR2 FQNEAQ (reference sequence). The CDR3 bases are TGTGCCAACAGCTGGGGGGCCAATGAGCAGTTCTTC. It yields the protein CANSWGANEQFF.

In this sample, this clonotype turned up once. The CDR3 reads CASSLGLLRGGDTEAFF. CDR3 coding DNA: TGTGCCAGCAGCCTCGGACTTCTTCGCGGAGGGGACACTGAAGCTTTCTTT. The chain recombines TRBV7-9 with TRBJ1-1, with D perhaps matching TRBD1 (5 bases). Germline V gene lookup returns CDR1 SEHNR and CDR2 FQNEAQ (reference sequence). The CDR3 is 17 residues long. Trimming took 5 bases from V and 3 from J, leaving 22 bases between them.

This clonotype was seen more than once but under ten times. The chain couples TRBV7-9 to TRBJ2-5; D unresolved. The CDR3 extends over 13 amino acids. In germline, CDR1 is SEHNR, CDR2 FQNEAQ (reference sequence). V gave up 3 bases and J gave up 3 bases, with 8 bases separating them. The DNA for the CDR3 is TGTGCCAGCAGCTTTGGGTTAGAAGAGACCCAGTACTTC. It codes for CASSFGLEETQYF. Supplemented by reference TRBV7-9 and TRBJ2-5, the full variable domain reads DTGVSQNPRHKITKRGQNVTFRCDPISEHNRLYWYRQTLGQGPEFLTYFQNEAQLEKSRLLSDRFSAERPKGSFSTLEIQRTEQGDSAMYLCASSFGLEETQYFGPGTRLLVL.

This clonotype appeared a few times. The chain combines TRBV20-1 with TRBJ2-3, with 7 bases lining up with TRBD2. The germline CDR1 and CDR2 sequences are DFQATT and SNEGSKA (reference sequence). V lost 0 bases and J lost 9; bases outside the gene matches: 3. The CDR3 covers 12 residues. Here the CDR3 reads CSARDTAGTQYF. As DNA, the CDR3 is TGCAGTGCTAGAGATACAGCGGGAACGCAGTATTTT.

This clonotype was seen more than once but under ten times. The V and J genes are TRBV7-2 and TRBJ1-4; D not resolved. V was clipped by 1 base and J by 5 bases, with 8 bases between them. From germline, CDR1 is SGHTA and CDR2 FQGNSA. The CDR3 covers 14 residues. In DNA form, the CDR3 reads TGTGCCAGCAGCTTAGGGCCTGGGAATGAAAAACTGTTTTTT. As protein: CASSLGPGNEKLFF.

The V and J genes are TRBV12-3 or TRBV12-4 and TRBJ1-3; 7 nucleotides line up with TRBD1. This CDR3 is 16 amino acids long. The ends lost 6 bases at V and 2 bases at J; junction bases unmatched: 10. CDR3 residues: CASRDPTGFAGNTIYF. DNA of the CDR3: TGTGCCAGCAGGGACCCGACAGGGTTCGCTGGAAACACCATATATTTT.

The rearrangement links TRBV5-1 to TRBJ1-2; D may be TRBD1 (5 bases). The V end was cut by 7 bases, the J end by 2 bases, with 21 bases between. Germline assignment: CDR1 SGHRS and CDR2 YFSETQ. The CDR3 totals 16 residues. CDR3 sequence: CASHPGGGELNYGYTF. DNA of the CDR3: TGCGCCAGCCACCCTGGGGGAGGGGAGTTAAACTATGGCTACACCTTC.

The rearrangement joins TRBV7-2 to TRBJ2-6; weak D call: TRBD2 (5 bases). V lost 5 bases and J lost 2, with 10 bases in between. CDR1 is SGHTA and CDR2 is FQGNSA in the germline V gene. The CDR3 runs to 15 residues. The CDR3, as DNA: TGTGCCAGCAGCGCCGAGGGTCCTGGGGCCAACGTCCTGACTTTC. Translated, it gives CASSAEGPGANVLTF.

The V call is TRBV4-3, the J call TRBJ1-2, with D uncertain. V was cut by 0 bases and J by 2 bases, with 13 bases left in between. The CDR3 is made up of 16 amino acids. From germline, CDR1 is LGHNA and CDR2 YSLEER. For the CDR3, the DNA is TGCGCCAGCAGCCAAGAGCCCAAGATCGTCAACTATGGCTACACCTTC. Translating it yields CASSQEPKIVNYGYTF.

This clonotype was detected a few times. The CDR3 nucleotides are TGTGCCAGCAGTCGGACAGTTCACTATGGCTACACCTTC. Translated, it gives CASSRTVHYGYTF. V is TRBV28 and J is TRBJ1-2; TRBD1 might be the D (6 bases). From germline, CDR1 is MDHEN and CDR2 SYDVKM. The CDR3 consists of 13 residues. V was trimmed by 5 bases and J by 3 bases, leaving 10 bases between them.

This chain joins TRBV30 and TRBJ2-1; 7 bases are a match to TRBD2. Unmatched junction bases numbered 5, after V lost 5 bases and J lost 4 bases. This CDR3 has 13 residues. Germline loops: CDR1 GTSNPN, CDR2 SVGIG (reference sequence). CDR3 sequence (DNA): TGTGCCTGGGGGACGGGGGGTTACAATGAGCAGTTCTTC. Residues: CAWGTGGYNEQFF.

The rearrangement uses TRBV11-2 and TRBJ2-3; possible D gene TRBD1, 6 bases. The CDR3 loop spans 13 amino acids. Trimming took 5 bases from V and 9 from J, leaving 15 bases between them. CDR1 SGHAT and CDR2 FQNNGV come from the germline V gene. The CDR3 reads CASSGSTGLTQYF. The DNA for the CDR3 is TGTGCCAGCAGCGGATCAACAGGGTTAACGCAGTATTTT.

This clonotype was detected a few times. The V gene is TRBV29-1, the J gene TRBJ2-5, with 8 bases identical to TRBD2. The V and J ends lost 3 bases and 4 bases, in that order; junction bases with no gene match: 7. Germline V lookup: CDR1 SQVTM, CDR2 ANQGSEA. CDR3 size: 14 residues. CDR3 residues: CSVEGLGGRETQYF. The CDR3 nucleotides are TGCAGCGTTGAGGGACTAGGAGGACGAGAGACCCAGTACTTC.

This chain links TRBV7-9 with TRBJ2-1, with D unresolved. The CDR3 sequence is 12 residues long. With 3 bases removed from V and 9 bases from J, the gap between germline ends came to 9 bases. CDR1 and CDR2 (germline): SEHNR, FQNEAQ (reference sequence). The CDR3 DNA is TGTGCCAGCAGCTTTAGGTCGAGTGAGCAGTTCTTC. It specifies CASSFRSSEQFF.

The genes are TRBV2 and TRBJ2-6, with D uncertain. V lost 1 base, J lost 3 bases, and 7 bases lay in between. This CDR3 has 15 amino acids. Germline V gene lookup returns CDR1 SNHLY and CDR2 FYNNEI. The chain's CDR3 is CASSEGCGGANVLTF. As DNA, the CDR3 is TGTGCCAGCAGTGAAGGGTGTGGTGGGGCCAACGTCCTGACTTTC.

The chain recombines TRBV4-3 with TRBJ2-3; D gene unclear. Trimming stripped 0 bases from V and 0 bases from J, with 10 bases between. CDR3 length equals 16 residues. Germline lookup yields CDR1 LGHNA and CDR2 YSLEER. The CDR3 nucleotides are TGCGCCAGCAGCCAAGATTCCCTAGTCAGCACAGATACGCAGTATTTT. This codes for CASSQDSLVSTDTQYF.

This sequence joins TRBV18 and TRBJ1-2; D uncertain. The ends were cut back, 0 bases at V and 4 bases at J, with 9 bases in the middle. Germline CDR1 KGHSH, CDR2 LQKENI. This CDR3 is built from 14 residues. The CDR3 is CASSPPSDPYGYTF. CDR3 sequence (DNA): TGTGCCAGCTCACCACCGTCTGACCCCTATGGCTACACCTTC. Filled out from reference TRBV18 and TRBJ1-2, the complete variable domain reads NAGVMQNPRHLVRRRGQEARLRCSPMKGHSHVYWYRQLPEEGLKFMVYLQKENIIDESGMPKERFSAEFPKEGPSILRIQQVVRGDSAAYFCASSPPSDPYGYTFGSGTRLTVV.

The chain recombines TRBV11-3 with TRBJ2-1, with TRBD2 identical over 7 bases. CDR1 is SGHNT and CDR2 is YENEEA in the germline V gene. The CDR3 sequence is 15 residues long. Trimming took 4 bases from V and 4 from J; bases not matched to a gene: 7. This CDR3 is CASSCWLAEYNEQFF. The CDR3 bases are TGTGCCAGCAGCTGCTGGCTAGCGGAGTACAATGAGCAGTTCTTC.

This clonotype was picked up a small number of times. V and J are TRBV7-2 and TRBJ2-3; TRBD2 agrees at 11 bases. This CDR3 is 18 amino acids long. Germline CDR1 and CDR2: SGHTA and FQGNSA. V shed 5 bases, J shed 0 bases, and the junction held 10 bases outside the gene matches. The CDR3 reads CASSPTPSGGPSTDTQYF. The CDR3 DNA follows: TGTGCCAGCAGCCCCACTCCTAGCGGGGGGCCAAGCACAGATACGCAGTATTTT.

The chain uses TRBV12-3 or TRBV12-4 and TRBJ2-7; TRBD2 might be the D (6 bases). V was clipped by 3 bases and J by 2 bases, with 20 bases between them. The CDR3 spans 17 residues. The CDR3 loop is CASSFAPRGGITYEQYF. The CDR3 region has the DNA TGTGCCAGCAGTTTTGCCCCCCGCGGAGGGATCACCTACGAGCAGTACTTC.

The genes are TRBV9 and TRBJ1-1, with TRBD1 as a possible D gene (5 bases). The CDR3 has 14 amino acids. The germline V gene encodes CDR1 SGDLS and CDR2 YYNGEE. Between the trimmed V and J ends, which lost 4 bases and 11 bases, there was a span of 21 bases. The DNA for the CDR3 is TGTGCCAGCAGCCCCGTAGGGCCCAGGGCTAGGGCTTTCTTT. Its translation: CASSPVGPRARAFF.

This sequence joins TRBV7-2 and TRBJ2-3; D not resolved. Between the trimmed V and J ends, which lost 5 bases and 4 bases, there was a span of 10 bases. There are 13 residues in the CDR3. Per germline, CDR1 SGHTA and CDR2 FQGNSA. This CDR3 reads CASSADPPDTQYF. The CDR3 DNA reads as TGTGCCAGCAGCGCGGACCCCCCAGATACGCAGTATTTT.

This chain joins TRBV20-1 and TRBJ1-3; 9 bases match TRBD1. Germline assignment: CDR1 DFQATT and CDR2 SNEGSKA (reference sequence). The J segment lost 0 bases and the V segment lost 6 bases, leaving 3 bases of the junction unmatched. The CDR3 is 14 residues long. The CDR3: CSAPGQGSGNTIYF. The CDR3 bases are TGCAGTGCGCCGGGACAGGGCTCTGGAAACACCATATATTTT.

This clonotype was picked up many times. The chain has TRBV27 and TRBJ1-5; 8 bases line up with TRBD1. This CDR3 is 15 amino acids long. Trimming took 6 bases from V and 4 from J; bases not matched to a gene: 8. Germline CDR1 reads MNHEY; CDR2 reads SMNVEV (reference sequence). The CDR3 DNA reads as TGTGCCAGCAGCATACGGACAGGGAGAAATCAGCCCCAGCATTTT. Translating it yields CASSIRTGRNQPQHF.